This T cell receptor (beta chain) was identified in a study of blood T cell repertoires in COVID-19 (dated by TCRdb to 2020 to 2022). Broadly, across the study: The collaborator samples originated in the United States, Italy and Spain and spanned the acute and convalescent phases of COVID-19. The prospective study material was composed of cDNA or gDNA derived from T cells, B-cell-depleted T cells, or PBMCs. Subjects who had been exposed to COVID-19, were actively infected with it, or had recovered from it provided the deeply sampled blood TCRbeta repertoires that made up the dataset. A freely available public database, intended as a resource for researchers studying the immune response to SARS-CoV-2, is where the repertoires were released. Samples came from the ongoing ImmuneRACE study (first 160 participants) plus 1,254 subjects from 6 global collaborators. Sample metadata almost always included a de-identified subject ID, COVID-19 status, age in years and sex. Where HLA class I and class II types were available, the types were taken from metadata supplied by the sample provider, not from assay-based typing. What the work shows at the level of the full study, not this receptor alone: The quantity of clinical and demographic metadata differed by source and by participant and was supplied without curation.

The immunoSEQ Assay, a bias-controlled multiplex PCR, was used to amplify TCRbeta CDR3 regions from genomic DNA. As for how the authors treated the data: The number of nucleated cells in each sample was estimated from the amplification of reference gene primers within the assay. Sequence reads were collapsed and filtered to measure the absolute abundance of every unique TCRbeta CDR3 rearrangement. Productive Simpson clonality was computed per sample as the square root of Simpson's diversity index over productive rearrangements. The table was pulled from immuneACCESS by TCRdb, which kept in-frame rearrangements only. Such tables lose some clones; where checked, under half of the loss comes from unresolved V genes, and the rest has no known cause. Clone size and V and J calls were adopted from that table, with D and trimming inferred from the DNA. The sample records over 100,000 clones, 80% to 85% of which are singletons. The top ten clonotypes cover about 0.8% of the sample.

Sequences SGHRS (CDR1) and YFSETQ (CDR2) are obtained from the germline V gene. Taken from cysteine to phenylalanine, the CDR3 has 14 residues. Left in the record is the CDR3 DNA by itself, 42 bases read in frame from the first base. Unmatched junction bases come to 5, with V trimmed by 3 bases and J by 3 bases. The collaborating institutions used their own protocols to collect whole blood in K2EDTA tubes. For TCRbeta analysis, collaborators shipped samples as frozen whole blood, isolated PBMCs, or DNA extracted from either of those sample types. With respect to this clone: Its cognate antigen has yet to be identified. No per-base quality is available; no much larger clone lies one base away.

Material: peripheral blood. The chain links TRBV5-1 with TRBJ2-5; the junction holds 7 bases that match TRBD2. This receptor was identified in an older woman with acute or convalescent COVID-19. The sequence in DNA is TGCGCCAGCAGCTGGGAGGGGCCAGAAGAGACCCAGTACTTC. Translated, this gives CASSWEGPEETQYF.